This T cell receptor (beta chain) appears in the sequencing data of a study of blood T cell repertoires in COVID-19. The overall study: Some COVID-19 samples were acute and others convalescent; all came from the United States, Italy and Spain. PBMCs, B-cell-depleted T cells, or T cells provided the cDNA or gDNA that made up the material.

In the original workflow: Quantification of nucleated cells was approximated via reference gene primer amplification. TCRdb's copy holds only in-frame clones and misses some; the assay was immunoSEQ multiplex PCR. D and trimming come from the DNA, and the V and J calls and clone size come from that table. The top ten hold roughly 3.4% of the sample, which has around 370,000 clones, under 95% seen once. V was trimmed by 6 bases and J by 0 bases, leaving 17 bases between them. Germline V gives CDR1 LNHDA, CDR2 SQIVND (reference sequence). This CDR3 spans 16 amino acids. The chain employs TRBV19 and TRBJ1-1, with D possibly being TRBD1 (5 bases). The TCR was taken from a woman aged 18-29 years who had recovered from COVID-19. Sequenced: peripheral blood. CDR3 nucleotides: TGTGCCAGTAGGATCCACAGGTTGGTGGTGAACACTGAAGCTTTCTTT. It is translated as CASRIHRLVVNTEAFF.